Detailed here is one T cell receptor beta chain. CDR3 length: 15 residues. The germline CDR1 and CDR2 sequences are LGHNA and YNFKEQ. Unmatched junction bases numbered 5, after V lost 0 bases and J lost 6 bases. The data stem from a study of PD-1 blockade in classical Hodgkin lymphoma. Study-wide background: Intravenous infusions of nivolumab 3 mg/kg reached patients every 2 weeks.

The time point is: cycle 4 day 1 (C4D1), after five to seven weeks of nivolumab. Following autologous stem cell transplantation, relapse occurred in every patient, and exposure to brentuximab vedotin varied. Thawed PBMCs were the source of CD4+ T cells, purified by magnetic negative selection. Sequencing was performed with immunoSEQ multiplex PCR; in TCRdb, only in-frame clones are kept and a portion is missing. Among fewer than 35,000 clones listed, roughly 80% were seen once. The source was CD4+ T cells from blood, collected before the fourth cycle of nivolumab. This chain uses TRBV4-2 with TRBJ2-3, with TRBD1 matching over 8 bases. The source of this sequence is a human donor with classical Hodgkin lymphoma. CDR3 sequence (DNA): TGTGCCAGCAGCCAAGAACCCAGGGGGCTGGATACGCAGTATTTT. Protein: CASSQEPRGLDTQYF.